Listed below are T cell receptor beta chains from one sample, sequenced in a study of low-dose radiotherapy and immunotherapy resistance in tumors. One entry per CDR3 protein, called by TCRdb with MiXCR from the reads. This table holds approximately 47,000 distinct CDR3 sequences, around 11% found once. The material was PBMCs, obtained before treatment. The receptors derive from a female donor with ovarian cancer. Each CDR3 is given with its conserved first and last residue. Fields, in order: CDR3 protein, CDR3 DNA, J gene, D gene, V gene, clone size. The D gene is left open where the match is weak. Expanded clones get a size class; other rows say once, few or many, or leave the size out.

CASRRGTGNTGELFF | TGTGCCAGCAGACGAGGGACAGGGAACACCGGGGAGCTGTTTTTT | TRBJ2-2 | TRBD1 | TRBV2 | many
CSASTGTDNYGYTF | TGCAGTGCCTCAACCGGGACAGATAACTATGGCTACACCTTC | TRBJ1-2 | TRBD1 | TRBV20-1 | many
CASSQERRNTEAFF | TGTGCCAGCAGCCAAGAGAGACGGAACACTGAAGCTTTCTTT | TRBJ1-1 | . | TRBV3-1 | many
CASSLETFREQYF | TGTGCCAGCAGTTTAGAGACGTTCCGCGAGCAGTACTTC | TRBJ2-7 | . | TRBV12-3/TRBV12-4 | .
CASSALGSGPYEQYF | TGTGCCAGTAGTGCACTGGGCAGTGGACCCTACGAGCAGTACTTC | TRBJ2-7 | . | TRBV19 | many
CASTISGGAGTQYF | TGTGCCAGCACAATTAGCGGGGGGGCCGGTACGCAGTATTTT | TRBJ2-3 | TRBD2 | TRBV13 | .
CATSDLTDSYNEQFF | TGTGCCACCAGTGATTTGACAGATAGCTACAATGAGCAGTTCTTC | TRBJ2-1 | . | TRBV24-1 | many
CASTRWRDRGNTEAFF | TGTGCCAGCACCCGGTGGCGGGACAGGGGGAACACTGAAGCTTTCTTT | TRBJ1-1 | TRBD1 | TRBV6-5 | many
CASSLLGYGYTF | TGTGCCAGCAGTTTATTAGGCTATGGCTACACCTTC | TRBJ1-2 | . | TRBV12-3/TRBV12-4 | many
CASSRQGKYEQYF | TGTGCCAGCAGTCGACAGGGGAAGTACGAGCAGTACTTC | TRBJ2-7 | TRBD1 | TRBV6-5 | few